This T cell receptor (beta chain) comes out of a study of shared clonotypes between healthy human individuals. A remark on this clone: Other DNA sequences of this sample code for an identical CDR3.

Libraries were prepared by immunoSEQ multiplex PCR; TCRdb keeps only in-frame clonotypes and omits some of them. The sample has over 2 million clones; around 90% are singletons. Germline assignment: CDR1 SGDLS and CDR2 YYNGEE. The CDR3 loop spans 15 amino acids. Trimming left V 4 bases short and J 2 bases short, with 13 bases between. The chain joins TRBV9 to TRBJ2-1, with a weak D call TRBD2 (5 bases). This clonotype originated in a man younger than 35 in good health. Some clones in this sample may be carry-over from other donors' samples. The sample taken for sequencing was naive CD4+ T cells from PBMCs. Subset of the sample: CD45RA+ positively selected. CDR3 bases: TGTGCCAGCAGCCCTCGTGAGGGAGCCTACAATGAGCAGTTCTTC. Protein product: CASSPREGAYNEQFF.